A selection of T cell receptor beta chains follows, all from one sample in a study of T cells in tuberculosis. Sequencing was performed with immunoSEQ multiplex PCR; in TCRdb, only in-frame clones are kept and a portion is missing. The table records 80,000 to 100,000 clones, under 95% of them present only once. Sequencing was performed on CD1b-GMM tetramer-negative cells sorted from PBMCs. The receptors were gathered from an adult woman with latent tuberculosis. The CDR3 runs from the conserved cysteine through the conserved F or W. A D gene is named only where the DNA matches it firmly. Some rows mark clone size as missing; the rest say once, few, many or name a class of expanded clone.

abundance: .
d_gene: .
j_gene: TRBJ2-1
v_gene: TRBV9
CDR3aa: CASSDGAGQGSYNEQFF
CDR3nt: TGTGCCAGCAGCGATGGGGCGGGGCAGGGCTCATACAATGAGCAGTTCTTC

abundance: .
d_gene: .
j_gene: TRBJ2-5
v_gene: TRBV5-6
CDR3aa: CASHGRGGQETQYF
CDR3nt: TGTGCCAGCCACGGCAGGGGAGGGCAAGAGACCCAGTACTTC

abundance: .
d_gene: .
j_gene: TRBJ2-1
v_gene: TRBV9
CDR3aa: CASSPVDTPYNEQFF
CDR3nt: TGTGCCAGCAGCCCCGTGGACACGCCCTACAATGAGCAGTTCTTC

abundance: .
d_gene: TRBD2
j_gene: TRBJ2-2
v_gene: TRBV27
CDR3aa: CASRLAGGENTGELFF
CDR3nt: TGTGCCAGCAGACTAGCGGGGGGGGAGAACACCGGGGAGCTGTTTTTT

abundance: .
d_gene: .
j_gene: TRBJ2-1
v_gene: TRBV28
CDR3aa: CASSVTGSHEQFF
CDR3nt: TGTGCCAGCAGTGTAACAGGGTCCCATGAGCAGTTCTTC

abundance: once
d_gene: .
j_gene: TRBJ1-1
v_gene: TRBV19
CDR3aa: CASSMGRSEAFF
CDR3nt: TGTGCCAGTAGTATGGGTCGGAGTGAAGCTTTCTTT

abundance: .
d_gene: .
j_gene: TRBJ2-5
v_gene: TRBV14
CDR3aa: CASSQGRGETQYF
CDR3nt: TGTGCCAGCAGCCAAGGCAGGGGAGAGACCCAGTACTTC

abundance: .
d_gene: .
j_gene: TRBJ1-2
v_gene: TRBV7-9
CDR3aa: CASSLGAAGGGYTF
CDR3nt: TGTGCCAGCAGCTTAGGGGCGGCGGGTGGAGGCTACACCTTC

abundance: .
d_gene: TRBD1
j_gene: TRBJ2-1
v_gene: TRBV11-3
CDR3aa: CASSLEGPGGPAYNEQFF
CDR3nt: TGTGCCAGCAGCTTAGAGGGACCAGGGGGCCCAGCCTACAATGAGCAGTTCTTC

abundance: .
d_gene: .
j_gene: TRBJ1-2
v_gene: TRBV11-2
CDR3aa: CASSSAGGLVYGYTF
CDR3nt: TGTGCCAGCAGCTCCGCCGGGGGGCTTGTCTATGGCTACACCTTC

abundance: .
d_gene: .
j_gene: TRBJ1-1
v_gene: TRBV6-6
CDR3aa: CASSLEAGNTEAFF
CDR3nt: TGTGCCAGCAGCCTAGAGGCCGGGAACACTGAAGCTTTCTTT

abundance: .
d_gene: .
j_gene: TRBJ2-1
v_gene: TRBV10-3
CDR3aa: CAISGGQSSYNEQFF
CDR3nt: TGTGCCATCAGTGGAGGACAGAGCTCCTACAATGAGCAGTTCTTC

abundance: .
d_gene: TRBD2
j_gene: TRBJ2-1
v_gene: TRBV19
CDR3aa: CASRKRGIYNEQFF
CDR3nt: TGTGCCAGTAGAAAGCGGGGGATCTACAATGAGCAGTTCTTC

abundance: .
d_gene: .
j_gene: TRBJ2-1
v_gene: TRBV5-6
CDR3aa: CASSLPPGGEQFF
CDR3nt: TGTGCCAGCAGCTTGCCACCGGGCGGGGAGCAGTTCTTC

abundance: .
d_gene: TRBD1
j_gene: TRBJ1-2
v_gene: TRBV5-4
CDR3aa: CASSLGGQGAGYTF
CDR3nt: TGTGCCAGCAGCTTGGGGGGTCAGGGGGCCGGCTACACCTTC

abundance: .
d_gene: .
j_gene: TRBJ2-5
v_gene: TRBV19
CDR3aa: CASSISSQETQYF
CDR3nt: TGTGCCAGTAGTATTAGTTCACAGGAGACCCAGTACTTC

abundance: .
d_gene: TRBD1
j_gene: TRBJ1-5
v_gene: TRBV4-3
CDR3aa: CASSRDRGRQPQHF
CDR3nt: TGCGCCAGCAGCCGAGACAGGGGAAGACAGCCCCAGCATTTT

abundance: .
d_gene: .
j_gene: TRBJ2-2
v_gene: TRBV19
CDR3aa: CASTTGGLGNGELFF
CDR3nt: TGTGCCAGTACTACCGGGGGACTGGGGAACGGGGAGCTGTTTTTT

abundance: .
d_gene: .
j_gene: TRBJ2-5
v_gene: TRBV18
CDR3aa: CASSPSSRQETQYF
CDR3nt: TGTGCCAGCTCACCAAGTAGCAGACAAGAGACCCAGTACTTC

abundance: .
d_gene: TRBD2
j_gene: TRBJ2-2
v_gene: TRBV6-5
CDR3aa: CASSYGGGRRIGELFF
CDR3nt: TGTGCCAGCAGTTACGGCGGGGGGCGCAGGATCGGGGAGCTGTTTTTT

abundance: .
d_gene: TRBD1
j_gene: TRBJ2-2
v_gene: TRBV10-3
CDR3aa: CAISADRGLNTGELFF
CDR3nt: TGTGCCATCAGTGCGGACAGGGGACTAAACACCGGGGAGCTGTTTTTT

abundance: .
d_gene: TRBD2
j_gene: TRBJ2-3
v_gene: TRBV5-6
CDR3aa: CASSHLPGLASTDTQYF
CDR3nt: TGTGCCAGCAGCCACCTGCCGGGACTAGCGAGCACAGATACGCAGTATTTT

abundance: .
d_gene: TRBD2
j_gene: TRBJ2-2
v_gene: TRBV4-2
CDR3aa: CASSTLAGGPFANTGELFF
CDR3nt: TGTGCCAGCAGCACACTAGCGGGGGGGCCGTTCGCGAACACCGGGGAGCTGTTTTTT

abundance: once
d_gene: TRBD1
j_gene: TRBJ1-2
v_gene: TRBV25-1
CDR3aa: CASSPALDRGGYTF
CDR3nt: TGTGCCAGCAGTCCCGCCCTTGACAGGGGCGGCTACACCTTC

abundance: .
d_gene: .
j_gene: TRBJ2-2
v_gene: TRBV4-2
CDR3aa: CASSQDLAGTGELFF
CDR3nt: TGTGCCAGCAGCCAAGATCTGGCGGGGACCGGGGAGCTGTTTTTT

abundance: .
d_gene: .
j_gene: TRBJ1-1
v_gene: TRBV5-4
CDR3aa: CASSLVDRRNTEAFF
CDR3nt: TGTGCCAGCAGCTTGGTAGACAGGAGGAACACTGAAGCTTTCTTT

abundance: .
d_gene: TRBD1
j_gene: TRBJ1-4
v_gene: TRBV4-1
CDR3aa: CASSQDRTGPANEKLFF
CDR3nt: TGCGCCAGCAGCCAAGATCGGACAGGGCCAGCTAATGAAAAACTGTTTTTT

abundance: .
d_gene: TRBD1
j_gene: TRBJ2-5
v_gene: TRBV7-9
CDR3aa: CASSLEQGAQETQYF
CDR3nt: TGTGCCAGCAGCTTAGAGCAGGGGGCACAAGAGACCCAGTACTTC

abundance: .
d_gene: .
j_gene: TRBJ2-3
v_gene: TRBV28
CDR3aa: CASIPQDRTQGADTQYF
CDR3nt: TGTGCCAGCATTCCCCAGGACCGCACTCAGGGCGCCGATACGCAGTATTTT

abundance: once
d_gene: TRBD1
j_gene: TRBJ1-2
v_gene: TRBV5-1
CDR3aa: CASSWLTGGYGYTF
CDR3nt: TGCGCCAGCAGCTGGCTGACAGGGGGCTATGGCTACACCTTC

abundance: few
d_gene: .
j_gene: TRBJ1-2
v_gene: TRBV11-2
CDR3aa: CASSLGSPGERANYGYTF
CDR3nt: TGTGCCAGCAGCTTAGGGTCTCCAGGGGAGAGGGCAAACTATGGCTACACCTTC

abundance: once
d_gene: .
j_gene: TRBJ2-5
v_gene: TRBV2
CDR3aa: CASSTIRDFQGYF
CDR3nt: TGTGCCAGCAGTACTATTAGGGACTTCCAAGGGTACTTC

abundance: .
d_gene: TRBD1
j_gene: TRBJ2-7
v_gene: TRBV5-6
CDR3aa: CASSPGTGITYEQYF
CDR3nt: TGTGCCAGCAGCCCGGGGACAGGTATTACCTACGAGCAGTACTTC

abundance: .
d_gene: .
j_gene: TRBJ2-2
v_gene: TRBV6-6
CDR3aa: CASSKQLAGELFF
CDR3nt: TGTGCCAGCAGTAAGCAACTAGCCGGGGAGCTGTTTTTT

abundance: .
d_gene: .
j_gene: TRBJ1-2
v_gene: TRBV29-1
CDR3aa: CSVAGGYTF
CDR3nt: TGCAGCGTTGCCGGGGGCTACACCTTC

abundance: .
d_gene: TRBD1
j_gene: TRBJ2-4
v_gene: TRBV5-4
CDR3aa: CASSAGTGVAKNIQYF
CDR3nt: TGTGCCAGCAGCGCCGGGACAGGGGTGGCCAAAAACATTCAGTACTTC

abundance: .
d_gene: .
j_gene: TRBJ1-1
v_gene: TRBV5-3
CDR3aa: CARSLEGGEDTEAFF
CDR3nt: TGTGCCAGAAGCTTGGAAGGGGGGGAGGACACTGAAGCTTTCTTT

abundance: .
d_gene: TRBD1
j_gene: TRBJ1-4
v_gene: TRBV7-2
CDR3aa: CASSETADRGEKLFF
CDR3nt: TGTGCCAGCAGCGAAACCGCGGACAGGGGTGAAAAACTGTTTTTT

abundance: .
d_gene: TRBD1
j_gene: TRBJ1-1
v_gene: TRBV4-1
CDR3aa: CASSQPDRGYTEAFF
CDR3nt: TGCGCCAGCAGCCAACCTGACAGGGGGTACACTGAAGCTTTCTTT

abundance: .
d_gene: TRBD2
j_gene: TRBJ2-3
v_gene: TRBV5-1
CDR3aa: CASSLGRGGSDTQYF
CDR3nt: TGCGCCAGCAGCTTGGGGCGGGGGGGCTCAGATACGCAGTATTTT

abundance: .
d_gene: .
j_gene: TRBJ2-7
v_gene: TRBV14
CDR3aa: CASSQRLHYEQYF
CDR3nt: TGTGCCAGCAGCCAGCGGCTGCACTACGAGCAGTACTTC